This T cell receptor (beta chain) was obtained from a study of vaccination effects on CD4 cells after COVID-19. Study in general: Relative to the second dose, post-vaccine samples were obtained a median of 72 days later.

Data came from immunoSEQ multiplex PCR; TCRdb stores just in-frame clones and leaves some out. The sample comprises about 31,000 clones, roughly 81% of which are singletons, and 14% rests with the top ten. Within the ViraFEST assay, antigen-specific CD4+ T cells underwent expansion with viral peptide pools prior to sequencing. Researchers isolated CD4+ T cells once less than 13 days of culture had elapsed. The participants, recipients of two vaccine doses, got either BNT162b2 or mRNA-1273. Having tested negative for nucleocapsid antibodies, the vaccine recipients showed no prior SARS-CoV-2 infection. Cultivation was performed at roughly 2 million PBMC per well with 9 to 10 IU/ml IL-2 and about 9.2 ug/ml peptides added. Days 3 and 7 were when half the medium was replaced with IL-2 medium. A word on this clone: What it recognizes is unknown.

V lost 5 bases, J lost 3 bases, and 3 bases stayed unmatched. Per the germline V gene, CDR1 is LGHDT and CDR2 is YNNKEL (reference sequence). This CDR3 spans 13 amino acids. The V call is TRBV3-1 (or the pseudogene TRBV3-2), the J call TRBJ1-1, with TRBD1 matching 7 bases. Source: CD4+ T cells from PBMCs cultured with HCoV-229E spike peptides, taken after COVID-19 vaccination. The receptor's source is a human donor who received a COVID-19 vaccine. The CDR3 loop reads CASSAGQYTEAFF. CDR3 coding DNA: TGTGCCAGCAGCGCGGGACAGTACACTGAAGCTTTCTTT.